Detailed here is one T cell receptor beta chain. This clone was observed a single time. This clone's antigen is unknown. The input lacks base qualities; no much larger clone sits a single base away. The CDR3 regions of human TCRbeta chains were analyzed by immunosequencing. In the authors' own workflow: TCRs in the repertoires were matched against a reference library of SARS-CoV-2-specific TCRs that had been generated with the MIRA antigen-specificity platform. Breadth meant the fraction of unique TCRs that were SARS-CoV-2-associated, whereas depth meant the fraction of total T cells that were SARS-CoV-2-associated. Using the MIRA data, every spike-specific TCR was mapped to the spike region that the TCR reacted to and assigned to either a CD4 or a CD8 class. Log10-transformed breadth and depth values were compared by one-way ANOVA with Sidak's multiple comparisons tests. TCRdb re-hosts the immuneACCESS table, in-frame sequences only. Its copies lack some clones; in the studies checked, an unresolved V gene accounts for under half of them, and the cause for the rest is not known. Clone size and the V and J calls come from that table; the DNA yielded D and trimming. The sample yields approximately 150,000 clones; around nine tenths were counted once. 1.5% to 2% of the sample is taken by the ten largest.

CDR1 ENHRY and CDR2 SYGVKD were looked up in the germline V gene. Between the V and J ends, shortened by 5 bases and 6 bases respectively, the junction contains 7 bases. From its cysteine to its phenylalanine, the CDR3 spans 12 amino acids. Only the CDR3 part of the read is kept: 36 bases, read in frame from the first base. The intended sense of this specimen's time point label: baseline before first vaccination. Samples from vaccinated people were obtained from the UK trials COV001 and COV002, which included a single-blind randomized controlled phase 2/3 trial of AZD1222 (ChAdOx1 nCoV-19) in healthy adults. For TCRbeta chain sequencing, PBMC samples from trial participants were taken at day 0 and at day 28 after the second dose. This sample is drawn from a study of T cell responses to AZD1222 COVID-19 vaccine (dated by TCRdb to 2020 to 2022). About the full investigation: Because spike-specific TCR depth and breadth did not differ between the two schedules, AZD1222 recipients who got a second dose at roughly 4 weeks were pooled with those who got a second dose at roughly 12 weeks. A total of just over 230 trial participants underwent TCR sequencing, of whom about 200 had received two doses of AZD1222 and 26 had received two doses of the MenACWY control vaccine. Enrollment into the trials was organized by age into subgroups of 18-55, 56-69 and 70-plus years, and those subgroups contained roughly 160, 29 and 62 TCR-sequenced participants, respectively.

Results and caveats for the whole study, not just this receptor: In the small 56-69-year group, the increase in depth fell short of significance, most likely because of low power. Conclusions about previously exposed vaccinees are limited, since just five to seven AZD1222 recipients were seropositive for SARS-CoV-2 at baseline. Spike-specific TCR breadth and depth rose significantly after two AZD1222 doses compared with day 0 and with MenACWY recipients. Vaccine-associated CD4 TCRs spanned the whole spike protein, with dominant responses in regions 160-218 and 743-854. Participants were mostly white British, with more females than males. The authors suggested clonal diversity may have been underestimated. Reportedly, almost half of the unique spike-specific TCRs recognized epitopes lying outside the regions that are mutated in the B.1.351 and B.1.1.7 variants. Because no day 14 peak-response samples were available, the repertoires could be characterized only after the peak T cell response.

The rearrangement joined TRBV10-3 to TRBJ2-2; no D gene can be assigned with confidence. The specimen was peripheral blood, collected on day 0 of AZD1222 vaccination. This receptor was taken from an adult in good health. The DNA reads TGTGCCATCAGTCCTAGTCCCGGGGAGCTGTTTTTT. Its protein reads: CAISPSPGELFF.